One and the same sample provided the 9 T cell receptor beta chains below, sequenced in a study of technical replicates of blood from a handful of donors. Clones were read by immunoSEQ multiplex PCR, and TCRdb kept only the in-frame ones, dropping some. The sample lists some 74,000 clones; 95% to 96% were seen once. The specimen sequenced was T cells isolated from PBMCs. Receptors originate from a human donor in good health.

J is TRBJ1-1 and V is TRBV5-1; 7 positions agree with TRBD1. The CDR3 length is 17 residues. CDR1 and CDR2 from the germline V gene are SGHRS and YFSETQ. V gave up 1 base and J gave up 5 bases; unmatched junction bases: 14. The CDR3 loop is CASSLSRSLGGGTEAFF. Written as DNA, the CDR3 is TGCGCCAGCAGCTTGAGTCGGTCTTTAGGGGGCGGAACTGAAGCTTTCTTT.

The chain joins TRBV6-5 to TRBJ2-7; 8 nucleotides match TRBD2. Per the germline V gene, CDR1 is MNHEY and CDR2 is SVGAGI. V lost 0 bases and J lost 5; bases outside the gene matches: 6. This CDR3 has 15 residues. CDR3 nucleotide sequence: TGTGCCAGCAGTTACTCGTACGGGGGGGTTCACGAGCAGTACTTC. This gives the protein CASSYSYGGVHEQYF.

V gene TRBV2 combines with J gene TRBJ1-1; D may be TRBD1 (5 bases). Trimming removed 2 bases at V and 11 bases at J, with 12 bases between. This CDR3 region has 12 residues. CDR1 is SNHLY, CDR2 FYNNEI, per germline. The CDR3 coding sequence is TGTGCCAGCAGTGAACAGGGCCAGGGTGCTTTCTTT. Amino acids: CASSEQGQGAFF.

The J gene is TRBJ2-7, the V gene TRBV5-6, with 16 bases that match TRBD2. This CDR3 is built from 18 residues. Germline assignment: CDR1 SGHDT and CDR2 YYEEEE. The V gene end was trimmed by 4 bases and the J gene end by 2 bases; junction bases not matched to a gene: 9. CDR3 sequence reads: CASSIDGTSGRVAYEQYF. In DNA form, the CDR3 reads TGTGCCAGCAGCATCGACGGGACTAGCGGGAGGGTCGCCTACGAGCAGTACTTC. Based on the CDR3 plus reference TRBV5-6 and TRBJ2-7, the full variable domain is DAGVTQSPTHLIKTRGQQVTLRCSPKSGHDTVSWYQQALGQGPQFIFQYYEEEERQRGNFPDRFSGHQFPNYSSELNVNALLLGDSALYLCASSIDGTSGRVAYEQYFGPGTRLTVT.

This rearrangement joins TRBV19 to TRBJ1-3; D unclear. The CDR3 runs 12 residues. Germline assignment: CDR1 LNHDA and CDR2 SQIVND (reference sequence). The V end was cut by 3 bases, the J end by 9 bases, with 9 bases between. CDR3 in amino acids: CASSMGGVTIYF. CDR3 DNA sequence: TGTGCCAGTAGTATGGGTGGAGTCACCATATATTTT.

The V and J genes are TRBV9 and TRBJ1-1; a weak D match, TRBD1 (6 bases). This CDR3 is built from 14 residues. V was clipped by 0 bases and J by 4 bases, with 10 bases between them. Germline values: CDR1 SGDLS, CDR2 YYNGEE. CDR3 coding DNA: TGTGCCAGCAGCGTAGAGGGGGGGGGCACTGAAGCTTTCTTT. Translation gives CASSVEGGGTEAFF.

The chain uses TRBV7-9 and TRBJ1-1, with D tentatively TRBD1 (5 bases). Trimming pared 7 bases from V and 1 base from J, leaving 16 bases between. The CDR3 sequence is 15 residues long. Germline V gene lookup returns CDR1 SEHNR and CDR2 FQNEAQ (reference sequence). Written as DNA, the CDR3 is TGTGCCAGCACCATTACCGACGACAGGAACACTGAAGCTTTCTTT. Protein product: CASTITDDRNTEAFF.

The J gene is TRBJ1-1, the V gene TRBV4-1; no definite D call. The CDR3 is made up of 17 amino acids. Germline CDR1 MGHRA, CDR2 YSYEKL. V lost 4 bases and J 4 bases, leaving 22 bases between the germline ends. CDR3 in amino acids: CASSLGPITGRGTEAFF. CDR3 in DNA: TGCGCCAGCAGCCTTGGACCCATCACCGGGCGGGGCACTGAAGCTTTCTTT.

V is TRBV7-9 and J is TRBJ1-3; 8 positions match TRBD1. The germline V gene encodes CDR1 SEHNR and CDR2 FQNEAQ (reference sequence). Losses at the gene ends were 5 bases for V and 0 bases for J; bases not matched to a gene: 15. The CDR3 extends over 19 amino acids. CDR3 sequence: CASSTDRVITPLSGNTIYF. CDR3 DNA: TGTGCCAGCAGCACGGACAGGGTTATAACGCCGCTCTCTGGAAACACCATATATTTT. Full variable domain (outside the CDR3, taken from reference TRBV7-9 and TRBJ1-3): DTGVSQNPRHKITKRGQNVTFRCDPISEHNRLYWYRQTLGQGPEFLTYFQNEAQLEKSRLLSDRFSAERPKGSFSTLEIQRTEQGDSAMYLCASSTDRVITPLSGNTIYFGEGSWLTVV.